The 29 T cell receptor beta chains below come from one sample, sequenced in a study of cytomegalovirus exposure and HLA in healthy donors. It was with 60 Vbeta and 13 Jbeta primers that the PCR ran. Libraries were prepared by immunoSEQ multiplex PCR; TCRdb keeps only in-frame clonotypes and omits some of them. The table records approximately 100,000 clones, about four fifths of them present only once. Sequenced: PBMCs. The receptors derive from a man in his late teens or twenties in good health and CMV-seropositive.

The chain is built from TRBV27 and TRBJ1-4; tentatively, D is TRBD1 (6 bases). Germline CDR1 reads MNHEY; CDR2 reads SMNVEV (reference sequence). This CDR3 has 15 amino acids. V lost 2 bases and J lost 8, with 15 bases in between. The CDR3 loop reads CASSLIRGRDEKLFF. In DNA, the CDR3 is TGTGCCAGCAGTTTAATCAGGGGAAGGGACGAAAAACTGTTTTTT.

The rearrangement joins TRBV5-6 to TRBJ2-5; D is perhaps TRBD1 (5 bases). Per the germline V gene, CDR1 is SGHDT and CDR2 is YYEEEE. The CDR3 length is 13 residues. Trimming took off 4 bases at V and 3 bases at J, with 10 bases between the two ends. The CDR3 sequence: CASSTDIEETQYF. The CDR3 DNA follows: TGTGCCAGCAGCACGGACATCGAAGAGACCCAGTACTTC.

V and J are TRBV6-5 and TRBJ2-1, with TRBD2 matching over 9 bases. Germline CDR1 reads MNHEY; CDR2 reads SVGAGI. CDR3 size: 12 residues. The V gene end was trimmed by 4 bases and the J gene end by 10 bases; junction bases not matched to a gene: 2. As DNA, the CDR3 is TGTGCCAGCAGTTTTAGCGGGGGAGAGCAGTTCTTC. Its translation: CASSFSGGEQFF.

This chain links TRBV6-5 with TRBJ1-1; weak D call: TRBD1 (5 bases). V lost 2 bases and J 5 bases, leaving 15 bases between the germline ends. The CDR3 is 15 amino acids. Germline V gene data show CDR1 as MNHEY and CDR2 as SVGAGI. In nucleotides, the CDR3 is TGTGCCAGCAGTTACCACCCCCAGGGTGATACTGAAGCTTTCTTT. Its translation: CASSYHPQGDTEAFF.

This chain links TRBV7-8 with TRBJ1-5; 8 nucleotides match TRBD1. The CDR3 totals 16 residues. The V gene's germline CDR1 is SGHVS and CDR2 FQNEAQ. Losses at the gene ends were 6 bases for V and 1 base for J; bases not matched to a gene: 8. In DNA, the CDR3 is TGTGCCAGCAGTTACGCAGACAGGGGCAGCAATCAGCCCCAGCATTTT. It specifies CASSYADRGSNQPQHF.

The V and J genes are TRBV21-1 and TRBJ2-7; the DNA was not used to check the table's D call, TRBD1. TRBV21-1 represents a pseudogene. The CDR3 spans 15 residues. As DNA, the CDR3 is TGTGCCAGCAGCCCGCAGCTAACAGACTCCTACGAGCAGTACTTC. Protein sequence: CASSPQLTDSYEQYF.

In its sample, this clone was seen a few times. The chain uses TRBV5-1 and TRBJ2-2; D call uncertain. Per germline, CDR1 SGHRS and CDR2 YFSETQ. The CDR3 consists of 13 residues. Trimming took 7 bases from V and 4 from J, leaving 11 bases between them. The CDR3 is CASSRRGTGELFF. DNA for the CDR3: TGCGCCAGCTCCCGACGCGGCACCGGGGAGCTGTTTTTT.

The chain has TRBV28 and TRBJ1-1; D is perhaps TRBD1 (6 bases). The V gene lost 7 bases and the J gene lost 3 bases, with 15 bases spanning the gap. The CDR3 length is 14 residues. Germline CDR1 MDHEN, CDR2 SYDVKM. CDR3 bases: TGTGCCAGCACAGGGGCGGTTGGGGACACTGAAGCTTTCTTT. Its translation: CASTGAVGDTEAFF. Together with reference TRBV28 and TRBJ1-1, the CDR3 gives the full variable domain: DVKVTQSSRYLVKRTGEKVFLECVQDMDHENMFWYRQDPGLGLRLIYFSYDVKMKEKGDIPEGYSVSREKKERFSLILESASTNQTSMYLCASTGAVGDTEAFFGQGTRLTVV.

CDR3 sequence: CASSSHLQGANYEQYF. The CDR3 DNA reads as TGTGCCAGCAGCTCTCACCTACAGGGGGCAAACTACGAGCAGTACTTC. V usage is TRBV7-9 and J usage is TRBJ2-7; 9 bases line up with TRBD1. V lost 4 bases to trimming and J lost 3 bases; unmatched junction nucleotides: 10. The germline V gene encodes CDR1 SEHNR and CDR2 FQNEAQ (reference sequence). The CDR3 consists of 16 residues.

The chain employs TRBV7-2 and TRBJ1-1; weak D call: TRBD1 (5 bases). This CDR3 spans 15 amino acids. Germline CDR1 and CDR2: SGHTA and FQGNSA. V was clipped by 1 base and J by 1 base, with 10 bases between them. In DNA, the CDR3 is TGTGCCAGCAGCTTAGTCGGGGGTCAGAACACTGAAGCTTTCTTT. Translated, it gives CASSLVGGQNTEAFF.

The V call is TRBV5-5, the J call TRBJ2-2; 15 bases align to TRBD2. This CDR3 comprises 17 residues. In germline, CDR1 is SGHKS, CDR2 YYEKEE (reference sequence). V was pared by 4 bases and J by 3 bases, with 4 bases of the junction left unmatched. CDR3 nucleotides: TGTGCCAGCAGCCGGGGACTAGCGGGGGGATACACCGGGGAGCTGTTTTTT. Its translation is CASSRGLAGGYTGELFF.

V usage is TRBV9 and J usage is TRBJ2-5, with 9 bases identical to TRBD2. The J segment lost 2 bases and the V segment lost 0 bases, leaving 8 bases of the junction unmatched. CDR1 is SGDLS and CDR2 is YYNGEE in the germline V gene. This CDR3 comprises 17 residues. Here the CDR3 DNA reads TGTGCCAGCAGCGTAGGGGTGACTAGCGGACATCAAGAGACCCAGTACTTC. Encoded protein: CASSVGVTSGHQETQYF. The full variable domain, with the rest looked up from reference TRBV9 and TRBJ2-5, is DSGVTQTPKHLITATGQRVTLRCSPRSGDLSVYWYQQSLDQGLQFLIQYYNGEERAKGNILERFSAQQFPDLHSELNLSSLELGDSALYFCASSVGVTSGHQETQYFGPGTRLLVL.

This chain connects TRBV5-6 to TRBJ2-7; possible D gene TRBD1, 5 bases. Trimming cost V 1 base and J 4 bases, with 12 bases left between them. The length of the CDR3 is 14 residues. Germline V gene sequence: CDR1 SGHDT, CDR2 YYEEEE. CDR3 loop: CASSLRQSYYEQYF. CDR3 DNA: TGTGCCAGCAGCTTGCGACAGAGCTATTACGAGCAGTACTTC.

The chain uses TRBV13 and TRBJ2-3; D may be TRBD1 (8 bases). The CDR3 has 14 residues. V was trimmed by 6 bases and J by 1 base, leaving 11 bases between them. Germline CDR1 PRHDT, CDR2 FYEKMQ (reference sequence). The CDR3 DNA sequence: TGTGCCAGCAGTACAGGGGGGGGCACAGATACGCAGTATTTT. It is translated as CASSTGGGTDTQYF.

The V and J genes are TRBV7-6 and TRBJ2-3; 11 positions match TRBD2. This CDR3 spans 17 amino acids. Germline trimming cut 3 bases from V and 4 bases from J; bases unmatched to any gene: 9. CDR1 is SGHVS, CDR2 FNYEAQ, per germline. The CDR3 region has the DNA TGTGCCAGCAGCTTTTTGGGTAGCGGGGGGGCCGCAGATACGCAGTATTTT. Translated, it gives CASSFLGSGGAADTQYF.

The V call is TRBV27, the J call TRBJ2-5; 11 bases align to TRBD2. The J segment lost 6 bases and the V segment lost 7 bases, leaving 22 bases of the junction unmatched. This CDR3 has 19 residues. In germline, CDR1 is MNHEY, CDR2 SMNVEV (reference sequence). The CDR3 region is CASMRLARLAGRPEKTQYF. The CDR3 nucleotides read TGTGCCAGCATGAGGTTAGCCAGACTAGCGGGGAGGCCAGAGAAGACCCAGTACTTC.

This clone came up a few times. J is TRBJ2-1 and V is TRBV4-1, with 9 bases lining up with TRBD1. CDR1 is MGHRA and CDR2 is YSYEKL in the germline V gene. There are 15 residues in the CDR3. The V segment lost 1 base and the J segment 7 bases; nucleotides outside the gene matches: 5. CDR3 residues: CASSQVGTGKNEQFF. The DNA of the CDR3 is TGCGCCAGCAGCCAAGTAGGGACAGGGAAGAATGAGCAGTTCTTC.

In this sample, this clone turned up a few times. V is TRBV6-5 and J is TRBJ1-1; 7 positions match TRBD1. CDR1 MNHEY and CDR2 SVGAGI come from the germline V gene. The length of the CDR3 is 15 residues. V was pared by 0 bases and J by 1 base, with 2 bases of the junction left unmatched. The CDR3 region is CASSYSAGGNTEAFF. CDR3 DNA: TGTGCCAGCAGTTACTCGGCAGGGGGGAACACTGAAGCTTTCTTT.

This rearrangement joins TRBV5-1 to TRBJ2-5; D is unclear. Trimming took off 0 bases at V and 5 bases at J, with 11 bases between the two ends. The CDR3 is 14 amino acids. CDR1 is SGHRS, CDR2 YFSETQ, per germline. CDR3 protein: CASSLGRHSETQYF. The CDR3 nucleotides are TGCGCCAGCAGCTTGGGTCGCCACTCCGAGACCCAGTACTTC.

This clone has more than one count but fewer than ten. The chain employs TRBV15 and TRBJ1-1; 7 nucleotides agree with TRBD1. The CDR3 is 16 amino acids. Trimming removed 8 bases from V and 1 base from J; junction bases left unmatched: 13. Germline V gives CDR1 LNHNV, CDR2 YYDKDF (reference sequence). The CDR3: CATPTPRTGSNTEAFF. For the CDR3, the DNA is TGTGCCACCCCAACCCCTCGGACAGGTTCGAACACTGAAGCTTTCTTT.

The chain is built from TRBV18 and TRBJ2-1, with D perhaps matching TRBD2 (5 bases). V was clipped by 5 bases and J by 0 bases, with 11 bases between them. Looked up from germline, CDR1 is KGHSH and CDR2 is LQKENI. This CDR3 contains 15 residues. The CDR3 DNA sequence: TGTGCCAGCTCAACGGAAGGGAGCTCCTACAATGAGCAGTTCTTC. Translation: CASSTEGSSYNEQFF.

In regard to this clone: Since no conserved phenylalanine or tryptophan closes the CDR3, a read error is the likely cause. The CDR3 sequence is CASSSGQGNTEAFV. Written as DNA, the CDR3 is TGCGCCAGCAGCTCCGGACAGGGAAACACTGAAGCTTTCGTT. The rearrangement joins TRBV5-1 to TRBJ1-1; 8 bases are shared with TRBD1. Germline V lookup: CDR1 SGHRS, CDR2 YFSETQ. V shed 3 bases, J shed 2 bases, and the junction held 3 bases outside the gene matches. CDR3 length: 14 residues.

CDR3 sequence (DNA): TGTGCCAGCAGCCAGGGACTAGCAAAAGAGACCCAGTACTTC. Its protein product is CASSQGLAKETQYF. The rearrangement links TRBV4-2 to TRBJ2-5; TRBD2 matches at 9 bases. Germline V gives CDR1 LGHNA, CDR2 YNFKEQ. The CDR3 runs to 14 residues. J was trimmed by 3 bases and V by 3 bases; bases with no gene match: 2.

The chain carries TRBV19 and TRBJ1-1; 7 nucleotides agree with TRBD1. V dropped 0 bases and J dropped 1; count of bases not matched to a gene: 8. Germline CDR1 is LNHDA and CDR2 is SQIVND (reference sequence). The CDR3 sequence is 17 residues long. DNA of the CDR3: TGTGCCAGTAGTATAGAACCCATTTGGACAGGGAACACTGAAGCTTTCTTT. Translation: CASSIEPIWTGNTEAFF.

CDR3 DNA: TGTGCCAGCAGTCCCGGAGGGCGAGACACTGAAGCTTTCTTT. This codes for CASSPGGRDTEAFF. This rearrangement joins TRBV25-1 to TRBJ1-1; unclear D gene. This CDR3 has 14 residues. With 5 bases removed from V and 3 bases from J, the gap between germline ends came to 13 bases. Germline V gene sequence: CDR1 MGHDK, CDR2 SYGVNS.

The gene calls are TRBV7-2 and TRBJ1-2, with 8 bases matching TRBD1. The CDR3 length is 14 residues. The J segment lost 4 bases and the V segment lost 6 bases, leaving 7 bases of the junction unmatched. The germline V gene has CDR1 SGHTA and CDR2 FQGNSA. The CDR3 DNA sequence: TGTGCCAGCAGTGCCCAGGGGGCGTTCTATGGCTACACCTTC. Translation gives CASSAQGAFYGYTF.

This rearrangement joins TRBV28 to TRBJ1-4; D uncertain. V lost 2 bases and J 16 bases, leaving 11 bases between the germline ends. The CDR3 totals 11 residues. The germline CDR1 and CDR2 sequences are MDHEN and SYDVKM. The CDR3, as DNA: TGTGCCAGCAGTTTACCTCCGTTCAGGTTTTTT. Translated: CASSLPPFRFF.

This clone was recorded once. CDR3 sequence reads: CASSEGARGNTIYF. DNA of the CDR3: TGTGCCAGCAGTGAGGGGGCCCGTGGAAACACCATATATTTT. The chain carries TRBV6-1 and TRBJ1-3; TRBD1 might be the D (6 bases). Trimming stripped 3 bases from V and 3 bases from J, with 9 bases between. Germline lookup yields CDR1 MNHNS and CDR2 SASEGT. CDR3 length: 14 residues.

The chain employs TRBV7-8 and TRBJ1-2; tentatively, D is TRBD1 (5 bases). Deletions cut 4 bases from V and 0 bases from J, with 12 bases between. From germline, CDR1 is SGHVS and CDR2 FQNEAQ. The CDR3 is 15 residues long. The CDR3 DNA sequence: TGTGCCAGCAGCTCTCGACAGCCCACTAACTATGGCTACACCTTC. Its translation: CASSSRQPTNYGYTF.